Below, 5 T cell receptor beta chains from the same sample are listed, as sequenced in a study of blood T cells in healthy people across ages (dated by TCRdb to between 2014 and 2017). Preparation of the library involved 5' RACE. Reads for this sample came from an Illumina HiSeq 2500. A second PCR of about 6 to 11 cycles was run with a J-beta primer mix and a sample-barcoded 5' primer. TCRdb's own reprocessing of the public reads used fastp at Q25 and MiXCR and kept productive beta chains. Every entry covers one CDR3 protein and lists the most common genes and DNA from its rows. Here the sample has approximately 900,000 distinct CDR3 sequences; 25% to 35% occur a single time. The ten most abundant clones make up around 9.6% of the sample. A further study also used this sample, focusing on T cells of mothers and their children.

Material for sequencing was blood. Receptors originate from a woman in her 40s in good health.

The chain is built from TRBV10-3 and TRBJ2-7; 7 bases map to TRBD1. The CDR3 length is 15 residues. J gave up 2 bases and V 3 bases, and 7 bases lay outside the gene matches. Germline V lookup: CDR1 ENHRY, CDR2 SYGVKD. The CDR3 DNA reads TGTGCCATCAGTGACATGACCGGGACAGCCTACGAGCAGTACTTC. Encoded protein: CAISDMTGTAYEQYF.

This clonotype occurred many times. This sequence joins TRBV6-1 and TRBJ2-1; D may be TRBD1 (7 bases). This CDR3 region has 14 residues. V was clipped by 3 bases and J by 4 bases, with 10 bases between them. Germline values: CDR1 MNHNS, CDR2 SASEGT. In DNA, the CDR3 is TGTGCCAGCAGTGACAGGGGGGAGTACAATGAGCAGTTCTTC. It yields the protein CASSDRGEYNEQFF.

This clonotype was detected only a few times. The CDR3 loop is CSARARDRVYEQYF. CDR3 sequence (DNA): TGCAGTGCTAGAGCCCGTGACAGGGTGTACGAGCAGTACTTC. The rearrangement links TRBV20-1 to TRBJ2-7; TRBD1 matches 7 bases. V shed 1 base and J 4 bases; nucleotides not matched to a gene: 7. The CDR3 consists of 14 residues. Germline-derived CDR1 and CDR2 are DFQATT and SNEGSKA (reference sequence).

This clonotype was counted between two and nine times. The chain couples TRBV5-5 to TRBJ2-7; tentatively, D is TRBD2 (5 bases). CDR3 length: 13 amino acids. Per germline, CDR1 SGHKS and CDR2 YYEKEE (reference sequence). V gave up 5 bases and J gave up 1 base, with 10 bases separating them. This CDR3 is CASRLETSYEQYF. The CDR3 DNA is TGTGCCAGCAGACTAGAGACTTCCTACGAGCAGTACTTC. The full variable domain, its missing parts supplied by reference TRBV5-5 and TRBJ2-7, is DAGVTQSPTHLIKTRGQQVTLRCSPISGHKSVSWYQQVLGQGPQFIFQYYEKEERGRGNFPDRFSARQFPNYSSELNVNALLLGDSALYLCASRLETSYEQYFGPGTRLTVT.

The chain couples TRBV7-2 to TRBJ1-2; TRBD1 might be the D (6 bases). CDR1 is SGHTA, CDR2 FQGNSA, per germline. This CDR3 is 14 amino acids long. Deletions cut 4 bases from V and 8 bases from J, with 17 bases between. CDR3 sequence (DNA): TGTGCCAGCAGCTATGGCGGACAGTCGGCCGGCTACACCTTC. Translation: CASSYGGQSAGYTF.